Following are 2 T cell receptor beta chains from one sample sequenced in a study of shared clonotypes between healthy human individuals. Data came from immunoSEQ multiplex PCR; TCRdb stores just in-frame clones and leaves some out. The sample includes about a million clones, 70% to 80% seen only once; the top ten take almost 0.9%. The sequenced sample consisted of memory CD4+ T cells from PBMCs. Subset defined: CD45RA-negative fraction. The receptor source for this set is a man younger than 35 in good health. Some clones in this sample may be carry-over from other donors' samples.

The chain has TRBV27 and TRBJ2-7, with a weak D call TRBD1 (5 bases). Looked up from germline, CDR1 is MNHEY and CDR2 is SMNVEV (reference sequence). This CDR3 contains 18 residues. Trimming left V 0 bases short and J 1 base short, with 19 bases between. The CDR3 is CASSLSRPGRTGSYEQYF. CDR3 nucleotides: TGTGCCAGCAGTTTATCGAGACCAGGGCGGACCGGGTCCTACGAGCAGTACTTC.

The chain has TRBV15 and TRBJ2-7, with 10 positions matching TRBD2. V lost 3 bases to trimming and J lost 2 bases; unmatched junction nucleotides: 13. Germline loops: CDR1 LNHNV, CDR2 YYDKDF (reference sequence). This CDR3 region has 18 residues. The CDR3 DNA follows: TGTGCCACCAGCAGGGCCGGGACTAGCGAAACGAGGGCCTACGAGCAGTACTTC. It encodes CATSRAGTSETRAYEQYF. The full variable domain, rest sourced from reference TRBV15 and TRBJ2-7, is DAMVIQNPRYQVTQFGKPVTLSCSQTLNHNVMYWYQQKSSQAPKLLFHYYDKDFNNEADTPDNFQSRRPNTSFCFLDIRSPGLGDTAMYLCATSRAGTSETRAYEQYFGPGTRLTVT.